The rows below give T cell receptor beta chains drawn from one sample of a study of OX40 agonist ivuxolimab in advanced cancers. Clones were read by immunoSEQ multiplex PCR, and TCRdb kept only the in-frame ones, dropping some. Among about 46,000 clones, over 60% were seen once, and the ten largest hold over 2%. This specimen consisted of CD4+ or CD8+ T cells sorted from blood, obtained in a trial of the OX40 agonist ivuxolimab. All receptors come from an adult with an advanced solid tumor such as melanoma, head and neck, liver or kidney cancer. Each CDR3 is given with its conserved first and last residue. The order of the fields is clone size, D gene, J gene, V gene, CDR3 DNA, CDR3 protein. The D gene is left open where the match is weak. Rows give clone size only sometimes, using once, few, many, or a class for an expanded clone.

>NA|TRBD2|TRBJ2-3|TRBV5-1
TGCGCCAGCAGCTTAAGGGGACTAGCGGGGAGCACAGATACGCAGTATTTT
CASSLRGLAGSTDTQYF
>once|TRBD2|TRBJ2-1|TRBV5-1
TGCGCCAGCAGCCGAATCCCGGGACTAGCGGGATCGGGCACCTCCTACAATGAGCAGTTCTTC
CASSRIPGLAGSGTSYNEQFF
>NA|NA|TRBJ1-2|TRBV21-1
TGTGCCAGCAGCAAAGACCTGCGTGGGGAGCAGAACTATGGCTACACCTTC
CASSKDLRGEQNYGYTF
>NA|NA|TRBJ2-1|TRBV9
TGTGCCAGCAGCGTAGCCCCCCATACAAACAATGAGCAGTTCTTC
CASSVAPHTNNEQFF
>NA|TRBD1|TRBJ2-5|TRBV9
TGTGCCAGCAGCGTAAAGGGACAGGGGCAAGAGACCCAGTACTTC
CASSVKGQGQETQYF
>NA|TRBD1|TRBJ1-4|TRBV28
TGTGCCAGCAGTCGAGGACAGGTACTTGGTGAAAAACTGTTTTTT
CASSRGQVLGEKLFF
>NA|NA|TRBJ2-2|TRBV4-1
TGCGCCAGCAGCCCAGGTTTGATCACCGGGGAGCTGTTTTTT
CASSPGLITGELFF
>NA|NA|TRBJ1-4|TRBV19
TGTGCCAGTAGCCCACAGGGTTTAAATGAAAAACTGTTTTTT
CASSPQGLNEKLFF
>NA|NA|TRBJ1-5|TRBV25-1
TGTGCCAGCAGTGAATGGGGAGGCAATCAGCCCCAGCATTTT
CASSEWGGNQPQHF
>NA|TRBD1|TRBJ2-3|TRBV27
TGTGCCAGCAGTTTCAGGGGGCGCGGCACAGATACGCAGTATTTT
CASSFRGRGTDTQYF
>NA|TRBD2|TRBJ2-3|TRBV2
TGTGCCAGCAGGGGACTAGCGGGAACAGATACGCAGTATTTT
CASRGLAGTDTQYF
>few|NA|TRBJ2-1|TRBV6-1
TGTGCCAGCAGTGAAGGAGGGCGGGAGCAGTTCTTC
CASSEGGREQFF
>NA|TRBD1|TRBJ1-6|TRBV19
TGTGCCAGTAGTCCCGGACAGGGAAGGCCACCCCTCCACTTT
CASSPGQGRPPLHF
>few|TRBD1|TRBJ1-1|TRBV27
TGTGCCAGCAGTTCGGGACAGGCCACTGAAGCTTTCTTT
CASSSGQATEAFF
>NA|NA|TRBJ2-7|TRBV7-9
TGTGCCAGCAGCTCCCACAGGGCTTACGAGCAGTACTTC
CASSSHRAYEQYF
>NA|TRBD1|TRBJ1-1|TRBV9
TGTGCCAGCAGCCCCGGGACAGTGAACACTGAAGCTTTCTTT
CASSPGTVNTEAFF
>NA|NA|TRBJ1-2|TRBV5-1
TGCGCCAGCAGCTTGGCCACAGGGCCTAACTATGGCTACACCTTC
CASSLATGPNYGYTF
>few|TRBD1|TRBJ2-2|TRBV10-3
TGTGCCATCAGTACAGGGGACACCGGGGAGCTGTTTTTT
CAISTGDTGELFF
>NA|TRBD2|TRBJ2-1|TRBV11-3
TGTGCCAGCAGCTTAGGGGTTAAGACTAGCCATTCCTACAATGAGCAGTTCTTC
CASSLGVKTSHSYNEQFF
>NA|NA|TRBJ2-3|TRBV7-6
TGTGCCAGCAGCCGGGCCGGGTCGGGGGTCGGGGATACGCAGTATTTT
CASSRAGSGVGDTQYF
>NA|TRBD2|TRBJ2-1|TRBV7-6
TGTGCCAGCAGCTCGGGACTAGCGGGAGCCCTGTCCTACAATGAGCAGTTCTTC
CASSSGLAGALSYNEQFF
>NA|TRBD2|TRBJ2-5|TRBV28
TGTGCCAGCAGTTTATCGTTTGGGGGACTAGCGGGAGAAGAGACCCAGTACTTC
CASSLSFGGLAGEETQYF
>NA|NA|TRBJ2-5|TRBV2
TGTGCCAGTGGGAGCATCCGACAGAAAGGGGAGACCCAGTACTTC
CASGSIRQKGETQYF
>NA|NA|TRBJ2-2|TRBV6-1
TGTGCCAGCAGGGGGGTGGCCGGGGAGCTGTTTTTT
CASRGVAGELFF
>few|NA|TRBJ1-3|TRBV5-1
TGCGCCAGCAGCTACGATGGAAACACCATATATTTT
CASSYDGNTIYF
>NA|NA|TRBJ2-3|TRBV5-4
TGTGCCAGCAGCTCCATGGACAGAACAGATACGCAGTATTTT
CASSSMDRTDTQYF
>NA|NA|TRBJ2-3|TRBV5-4
TGTGCCAGCAGCCGCGGGACCGACAGCACAGATACGCAGTATTTT
CASSRGTDSTDTQYF
>NA|NA|TRBJ2-3|TRBV7-3
TGTGCCAGCAGCGCGATCGGAGCGGCGGAGGAAGATACGCAGTATTTT
CASSAIGAAEEDTQYF
>NA|NA|TRBJ1-1|TRBV5-1
TGCGCCAGCAGCTCCGGGACCCTCGGGACTGAAGCTTTCTTT
CASSSGTLGTEAFF
>NA|TRBD1|TRBJ2-7|TRBV11-2
TGTGCCAGCAGCAGGGGGCCGAAGTCCTACGAGCAGTACTTC
CASSRGPKSYEQYF
>few|NA|TRBJ1-4|TRBV28
TGTGCCAGCAGTTTCCGGTTAAGTAATGAAAAACTGTTTTTT
CASSFRLSNEKLFF
>NA|TRBD1|TRBJ1-2|TRBV9
TGTGCCAGCAGTAAGACAGGGGGCGTTAGCTATGGCTACACCTTC
CASSKTGGVSYGYTF
>NA|NA|TRBJ2-5|TRBV5-1
TGCGCCAGCAGCTTGTGGGCTCGTGAGACCCAGTACTTC
CASSLWARETQYF
>NA|NA|TRBJ1-1|TRBV7-3
TGTGCCAGCAGCGCCGCCGTGAACACTGAAGCTTTCTTT
CASSAAVNTEAFF
>NA|NA|TRBJ2-7|TRBV9
TGTGCCAGCAGCGTAGGTGCTGGAGGCAACTACGAGCAGTACTTC
CASSVGAGGNYEQYF
>NA|NA|TRBJ1-2|TRBV6-6
TGTGCCAGCAGTTACGCTGGGACTAACTATGGCTACACCTTC
CASSYAGTNYGYTF
>once|NA|TRBJ2-1|TRBV10-2
TGCGCCAGCAGTTCTCCAGGGGTCAATGAGCAGTTCTTC
CASSSPGVNEQFF
>NA|TRBD2|TRBJ2-3|TRBV7-8
TGTGCCAGCAGCTCGCAGGTCTCGGGAGGGGGGTCCCTAGATACGCAGTATTTT
CASSSQVSGGGSLDTQYF
>NA|NA|TRBJ2-2|TRBV5-4
TGTGCCAGCAGCTTGGGGGGCGTCGGGGAGCTGTTTTTT
CASSLGGVGELFF
>NA|NA|TRBJ2-1|TRBV7-8
TGTGCCAGCAGCTTAGCTCGATTAGGGGCCAATGAGCAGTTCTTC
CASSLARLGANEQFF
>NA|TRBD1|TRBJ2-2|TRBV7-6
TGTGCCAGCAGCTTACAGGGGGACGGGGAGCTGTTTTTT
CASSLQGDGELFF
>few|NA|TRBJ1-1|TRBV5-1
TGCGCCAGCAGCTTGGGACTTGACAGGCAGAACACTGAAGCTTTCTTT
CASSLGLDRQNTEAFF
>few|NA|TRBJ2-7|TRBV5-1
TGCGCCAGCAGCTTAAACCCCCACGAGCAGTACTTC
CASSLNPHEQYF
>NA|TRBD1|TRBJ1-2|TRBV6-6
TGTGCCAGCAGTCACGGACAGGGGGACTATGGCTACACCTTC
CASSHGQGDYGYTF
>many|NA|TRBJ2-2|TRBV29-1
TGCAGCGTTGATCAGGGATACACCGGGGAGCTGTTTTTT
CSVDQGYTGELFF
>medium-sized|NA|TRBJ1-5|TRBV30
TGTGCCTGGGGGGTCAGACAGAATCAGCCCCAGCATTTT
CAWGVRQNQPQHF
>once|NA|TRBJ2-1|TRBV6-1
TGTGCCAGCAGTTCAGGTAGGAGGTACAATGAGCAGTTCTTC
CASSSGRRYNEQFF
>once|TRBD1|TRBJ2-5|TRBV6-6
TGTGCCAGCAGTTACGATGGGACAGGGCAAGAGACCCAGTACTTC
CASSYDGTGQETQYF
>NA|TRBD1|TRBJ1-2|TRBV4-2
TGTGCCAGCAGCTTGTGGACAGGGGGCAAGGGGACCTTC
CASSLWTGGKGTF
>NA|NA|TRBJ2-5|TRBV5-1
TGCGCCAGCAGCTACCAAGAGACCCAGTACTTC
CASSYQETQYF
>once|NA|TRBJ1-4|TRBV28
TGTGCCAGCAGTTTAATGGGGGCGGGAGAAAAACTGTTTTTT
CASSLMGAGEKLFF
>NA|NA|TRBJ1-1|TRBV10-3
TGTGCCATCAGCAGGGCGGGGGACACTGAAGCTTTCTTT
CAISRAGDTEAFF
>NA|NA|TRBJ2-3|TRBV5-1
TGCGCCAGCAGCTTGAGTACTCCCACAGATACGCAGTATTTT
CASSLSTPTDTQYF
>NA|NA|TRBJ1-5|TRBV6-1
TGTGCCAGCAGTGAAGACGGGGGGCTGGGGAATCAGCCCCAGCATTTT
CASSEDGGLGNQPQHF
>once|TRBD1|TRBJ2-7|TRBV10-2
TGCGCCAGCAGTGAAAACCGGGACAGTTACCACTACGAGCAGTACTTC
CASSENRDSYHYEQYF
>NA|TRBD1|TRBJ1-3|TRBV6-5
TGTGCCAGCCACGTGAGGGGGCAATCGGGAAACACCATATATTTT
CASHVRGQSGNTIYF
>NA|TRBD2|TRBJ2-7|TRBV2
TGTGCCAGCAGCTTCGGACTAGCGGACGCTTACGAGCAGTACTTC
CASSFGLADAYEQYF
>few|TRBD1|TRBJ1-5|TRBV29-1
TGCAGCACCGGGACAGGCTCAAGGCAGCCCCAGCATTTT
CSTGTGSRQPQHF
>once|TRBD1|TRBJ1-2|TRBV6-5
TGTGCCAGCAGTCCCCCCGGGACAGGGCGAGGCTACACCTTC
CASSPPGTGRGYTF